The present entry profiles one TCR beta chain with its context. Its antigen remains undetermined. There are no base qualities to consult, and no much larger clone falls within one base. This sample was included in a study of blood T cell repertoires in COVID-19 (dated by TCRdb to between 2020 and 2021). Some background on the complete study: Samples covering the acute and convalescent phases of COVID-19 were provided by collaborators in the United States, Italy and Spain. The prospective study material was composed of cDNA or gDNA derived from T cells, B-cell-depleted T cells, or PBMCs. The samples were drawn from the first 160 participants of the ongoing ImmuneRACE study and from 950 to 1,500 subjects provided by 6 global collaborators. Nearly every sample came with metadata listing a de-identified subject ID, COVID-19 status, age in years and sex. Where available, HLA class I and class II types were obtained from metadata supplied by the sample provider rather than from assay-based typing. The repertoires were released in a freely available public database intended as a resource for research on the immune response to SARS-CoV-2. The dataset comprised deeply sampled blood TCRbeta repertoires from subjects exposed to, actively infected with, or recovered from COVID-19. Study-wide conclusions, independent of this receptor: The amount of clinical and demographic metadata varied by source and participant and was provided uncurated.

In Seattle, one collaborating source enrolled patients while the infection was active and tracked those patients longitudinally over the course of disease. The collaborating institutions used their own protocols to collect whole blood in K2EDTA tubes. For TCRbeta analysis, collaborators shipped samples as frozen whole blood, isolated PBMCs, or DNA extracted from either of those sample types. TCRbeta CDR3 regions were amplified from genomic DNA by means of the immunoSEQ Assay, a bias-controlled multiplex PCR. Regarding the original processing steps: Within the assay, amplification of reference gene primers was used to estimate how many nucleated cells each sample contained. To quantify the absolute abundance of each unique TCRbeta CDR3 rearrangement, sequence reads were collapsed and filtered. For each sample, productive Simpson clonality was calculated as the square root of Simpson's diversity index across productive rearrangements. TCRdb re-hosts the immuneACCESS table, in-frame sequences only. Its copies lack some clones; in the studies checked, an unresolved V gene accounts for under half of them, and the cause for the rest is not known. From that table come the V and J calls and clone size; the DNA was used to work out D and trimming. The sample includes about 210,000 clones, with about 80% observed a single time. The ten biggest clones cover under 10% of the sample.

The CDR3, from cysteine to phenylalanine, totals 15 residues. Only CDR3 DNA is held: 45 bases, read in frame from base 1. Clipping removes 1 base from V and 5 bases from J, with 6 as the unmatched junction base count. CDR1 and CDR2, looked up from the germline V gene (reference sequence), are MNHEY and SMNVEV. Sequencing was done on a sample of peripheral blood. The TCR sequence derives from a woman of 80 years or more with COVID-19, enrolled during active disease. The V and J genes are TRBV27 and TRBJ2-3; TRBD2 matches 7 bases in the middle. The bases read TGTGCCAGCAGTTTATGGCGGGAGTCCAAAGATACGCAGTATTTT. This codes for CASSLWRESKDTQYF.